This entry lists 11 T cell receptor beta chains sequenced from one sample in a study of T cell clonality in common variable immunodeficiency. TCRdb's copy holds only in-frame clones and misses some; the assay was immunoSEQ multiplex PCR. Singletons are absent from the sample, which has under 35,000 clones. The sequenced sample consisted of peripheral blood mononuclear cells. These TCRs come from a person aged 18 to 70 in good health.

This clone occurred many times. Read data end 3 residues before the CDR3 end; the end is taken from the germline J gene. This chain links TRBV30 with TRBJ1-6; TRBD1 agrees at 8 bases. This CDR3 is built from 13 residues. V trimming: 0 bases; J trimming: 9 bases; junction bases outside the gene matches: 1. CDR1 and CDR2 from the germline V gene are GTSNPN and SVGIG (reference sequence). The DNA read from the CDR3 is TGTGCCTGGAGTGTCGACAGGGGTTCACCC. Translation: CAWSVDRGSP. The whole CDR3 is CAWSVDRGSPLHF.

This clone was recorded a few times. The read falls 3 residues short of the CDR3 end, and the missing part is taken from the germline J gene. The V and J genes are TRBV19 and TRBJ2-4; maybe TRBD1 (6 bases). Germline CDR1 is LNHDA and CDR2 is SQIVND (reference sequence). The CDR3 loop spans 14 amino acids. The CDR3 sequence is CASSIQGNGYGQYF. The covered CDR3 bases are TGTGCCAGTAGTATCCAGGGGAATGGGTATGGT.

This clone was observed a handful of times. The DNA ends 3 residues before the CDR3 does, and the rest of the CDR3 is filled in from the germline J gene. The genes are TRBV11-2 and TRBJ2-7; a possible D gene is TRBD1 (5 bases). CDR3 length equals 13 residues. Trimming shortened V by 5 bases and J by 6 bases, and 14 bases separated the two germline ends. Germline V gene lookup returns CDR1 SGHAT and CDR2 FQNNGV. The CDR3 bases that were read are TGTGCCAGCAGCCCTGACAGAGGCCCCGAG. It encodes CASSPDRGPE. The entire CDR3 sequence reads CASSPDRGPEQYF.

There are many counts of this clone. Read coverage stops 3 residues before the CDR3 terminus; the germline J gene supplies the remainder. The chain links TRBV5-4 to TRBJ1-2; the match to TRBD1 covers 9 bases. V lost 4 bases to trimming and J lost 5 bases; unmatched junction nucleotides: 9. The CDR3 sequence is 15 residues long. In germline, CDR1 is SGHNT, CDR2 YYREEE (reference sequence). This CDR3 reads CASSLPGTGTYGYTF. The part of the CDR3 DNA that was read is TGTGCCAGCAGCCTCCCCGGGACAGGGACGTATGGC.

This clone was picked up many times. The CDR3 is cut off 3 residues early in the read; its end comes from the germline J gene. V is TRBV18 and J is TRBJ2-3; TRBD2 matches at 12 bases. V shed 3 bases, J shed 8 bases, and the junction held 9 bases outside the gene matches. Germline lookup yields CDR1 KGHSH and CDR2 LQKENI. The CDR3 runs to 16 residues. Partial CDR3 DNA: TGTGCCAGCTCACCCCAACTAGCGGGGGGTTCTTTTACG. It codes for CASSPQLAGGSFT. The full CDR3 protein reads CASSPQLAGGSFTQYF.

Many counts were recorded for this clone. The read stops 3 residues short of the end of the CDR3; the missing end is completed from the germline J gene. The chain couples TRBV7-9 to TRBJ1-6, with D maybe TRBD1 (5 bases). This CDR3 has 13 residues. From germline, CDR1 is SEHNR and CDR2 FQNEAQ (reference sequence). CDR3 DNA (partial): TGTGCCAGCAGCGAAGAGGGGCCGGGTCCC. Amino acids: CASSEEGPGP. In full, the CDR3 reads CASSEEGPGPLHF. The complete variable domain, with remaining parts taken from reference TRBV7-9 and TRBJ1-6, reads DTGVSQNPRHKITKRGQNVTFRCDPISEHNRLYWYRQTLGQGPEFLTYFQNEAQLEKSRLLSDRFSAERPKGSFSTLEIQRTEQGDSAMYLCASSEEGPGPLHFGNGTRLTVT.

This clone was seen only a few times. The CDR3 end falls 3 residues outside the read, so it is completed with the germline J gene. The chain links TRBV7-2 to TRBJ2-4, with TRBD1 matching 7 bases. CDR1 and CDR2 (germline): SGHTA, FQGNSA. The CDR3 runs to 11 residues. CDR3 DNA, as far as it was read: TGTGCCAGCAGCGTGAGGGGGCGT. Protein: CASSVRGR. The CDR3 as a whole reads CASSVRGRQYF.

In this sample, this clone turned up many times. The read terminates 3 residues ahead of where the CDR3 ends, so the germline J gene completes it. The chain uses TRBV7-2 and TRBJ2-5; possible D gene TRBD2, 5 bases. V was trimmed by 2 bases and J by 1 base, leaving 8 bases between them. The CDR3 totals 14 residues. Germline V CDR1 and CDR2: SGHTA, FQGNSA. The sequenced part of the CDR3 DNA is TGTGCCAGCAGCTTACCCAGCGGCCAAGAGACC. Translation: CASSLPSGQET. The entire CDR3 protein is CASSLPSGQETQYF.

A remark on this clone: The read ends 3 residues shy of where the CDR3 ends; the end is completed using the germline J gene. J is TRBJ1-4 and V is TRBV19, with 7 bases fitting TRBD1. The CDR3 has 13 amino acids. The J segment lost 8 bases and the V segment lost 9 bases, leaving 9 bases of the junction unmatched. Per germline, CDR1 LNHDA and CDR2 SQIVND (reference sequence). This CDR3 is CASRGYTGEKLFF. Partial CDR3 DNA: TGTGCCAGCAGGGGGTATACGGGGGAAAAA.

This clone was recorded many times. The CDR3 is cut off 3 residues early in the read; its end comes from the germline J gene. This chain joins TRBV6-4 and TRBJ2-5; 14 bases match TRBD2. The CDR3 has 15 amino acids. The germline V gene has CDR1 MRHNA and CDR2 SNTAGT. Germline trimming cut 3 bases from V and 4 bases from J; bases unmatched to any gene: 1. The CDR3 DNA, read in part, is TGTGCCAGCAGTGAGACTAGCGGGGGGGCAGAGACC. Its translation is CASSETSGGAET. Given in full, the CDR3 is CASSETSGGAETQYF.

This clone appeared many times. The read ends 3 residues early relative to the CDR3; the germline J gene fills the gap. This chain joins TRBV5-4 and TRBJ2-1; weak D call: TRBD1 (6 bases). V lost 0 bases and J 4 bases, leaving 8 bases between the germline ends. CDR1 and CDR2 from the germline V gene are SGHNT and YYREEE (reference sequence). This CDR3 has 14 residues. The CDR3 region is CASSLGQVYNEQFF. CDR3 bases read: TGTGCCAGCAGCTTGGGACAGGTGTACAATGAG.